Reported below is one T cell receptor beta chain. CDR1 MNHEY and CDR2 SMNVEV come from the germline V gene (reference sequence). Trimming at V came to 6 bases and at J to 3 bases, leaving 4 bases not matched to a gene. The CDR3 contains 14 residues. Assay used: immunoSEQ multiplex PCR; TCRdb lists only in-frame clones, some missing. This sample has approximately 190,000 clones, with 79% found just once. This specimen belongs to a study of cytotoxic CD8 clonotypes in ibrutinib-treated CLL. Study details: Within the patient group, roughly 12 were relapsed/refractory and approximately 16 treatment-naive, and around 17 were IGHV unmutated. By median 68 months, 12 had progressed and 14 stayed remitted; responses had been 2 complete and about 24 partial.

The source was PBMCs, collected after 12 months of ibrutinib treatment. This receptor was obtained from a human donor with chronic lymphocytic leukemia. The V call is TRBV27, the J call TRBJ2-7, with 11 bases aligning to TRBD2. CDR3 residues: CASSGTSGDYEQYF. The CDR3 coding sequence is TGTGCCAGCAGCGGGACTAGCGGAGACTACGAGCAGTACTTC.